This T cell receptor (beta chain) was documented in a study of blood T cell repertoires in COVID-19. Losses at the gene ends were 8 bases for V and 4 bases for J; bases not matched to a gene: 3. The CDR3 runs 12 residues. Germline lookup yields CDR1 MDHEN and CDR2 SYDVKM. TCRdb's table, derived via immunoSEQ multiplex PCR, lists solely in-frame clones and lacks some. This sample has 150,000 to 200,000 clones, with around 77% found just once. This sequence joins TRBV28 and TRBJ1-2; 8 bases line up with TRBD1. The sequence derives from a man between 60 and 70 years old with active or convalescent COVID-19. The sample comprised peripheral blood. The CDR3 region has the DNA TGTGCCAGCGGACAGGGCCCCTATGGCTACACCTTC. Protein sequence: CASGQGPYGYTF.